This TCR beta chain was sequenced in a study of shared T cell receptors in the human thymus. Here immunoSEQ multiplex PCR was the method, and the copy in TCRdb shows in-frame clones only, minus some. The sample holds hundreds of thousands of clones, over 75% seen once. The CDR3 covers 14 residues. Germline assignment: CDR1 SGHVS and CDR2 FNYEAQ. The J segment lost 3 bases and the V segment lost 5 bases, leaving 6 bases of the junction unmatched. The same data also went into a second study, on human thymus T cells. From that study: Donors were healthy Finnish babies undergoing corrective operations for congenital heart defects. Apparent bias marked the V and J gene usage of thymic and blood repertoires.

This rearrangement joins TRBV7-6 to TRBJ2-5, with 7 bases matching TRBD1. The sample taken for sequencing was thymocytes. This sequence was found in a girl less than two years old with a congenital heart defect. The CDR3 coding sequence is TGTGCCAGCAGCCCCGGGGACAGAGAAGAGACCCAGTACTTC. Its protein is CASSPGDREETQYF.